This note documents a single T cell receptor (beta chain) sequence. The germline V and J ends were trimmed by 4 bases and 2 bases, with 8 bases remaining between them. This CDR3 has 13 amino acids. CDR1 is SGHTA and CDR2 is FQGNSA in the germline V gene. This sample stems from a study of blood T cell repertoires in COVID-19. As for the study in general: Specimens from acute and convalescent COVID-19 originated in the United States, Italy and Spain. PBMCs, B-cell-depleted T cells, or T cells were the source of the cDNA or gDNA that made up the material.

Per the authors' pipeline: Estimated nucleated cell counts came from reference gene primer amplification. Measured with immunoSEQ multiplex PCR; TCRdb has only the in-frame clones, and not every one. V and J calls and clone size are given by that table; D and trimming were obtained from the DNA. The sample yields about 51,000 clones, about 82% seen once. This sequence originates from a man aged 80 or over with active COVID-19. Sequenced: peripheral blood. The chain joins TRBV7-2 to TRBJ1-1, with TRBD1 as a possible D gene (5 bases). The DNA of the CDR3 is TGTGCCAGCAGCTCTGGACAAAACACTGAAGCTTTCTTT. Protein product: CASSSGQNTEAFF.